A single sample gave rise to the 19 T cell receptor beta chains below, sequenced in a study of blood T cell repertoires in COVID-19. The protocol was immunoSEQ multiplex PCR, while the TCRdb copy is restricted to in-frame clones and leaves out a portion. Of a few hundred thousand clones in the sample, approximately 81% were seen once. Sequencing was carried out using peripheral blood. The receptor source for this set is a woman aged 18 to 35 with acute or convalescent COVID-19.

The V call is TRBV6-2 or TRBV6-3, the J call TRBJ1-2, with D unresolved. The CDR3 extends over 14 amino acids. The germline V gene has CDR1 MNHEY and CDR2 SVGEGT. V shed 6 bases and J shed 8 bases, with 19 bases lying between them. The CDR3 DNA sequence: TGTGCCAGCAGCCGAGACTCGCGGTGGAGCGGCTACACCTTC. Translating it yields CASSRDSRWSGYTF.

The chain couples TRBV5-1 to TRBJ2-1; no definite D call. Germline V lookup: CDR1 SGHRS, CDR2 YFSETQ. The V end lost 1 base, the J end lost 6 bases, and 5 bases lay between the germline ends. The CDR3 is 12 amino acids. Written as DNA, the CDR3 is TGCGCCAGCAGCTTGTCGCGCAATGAGCAGTTCTTC. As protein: CASSLSRNEQFF.

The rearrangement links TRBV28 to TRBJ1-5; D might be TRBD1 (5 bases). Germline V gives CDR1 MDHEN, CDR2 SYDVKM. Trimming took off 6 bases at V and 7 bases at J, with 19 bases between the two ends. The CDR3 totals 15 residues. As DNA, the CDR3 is TGTGCCAGCAGGTCCGACGGGAGCTGGGGGCAGCCCCAGCATTTT. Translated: CASRSDGSWGQPQHF.

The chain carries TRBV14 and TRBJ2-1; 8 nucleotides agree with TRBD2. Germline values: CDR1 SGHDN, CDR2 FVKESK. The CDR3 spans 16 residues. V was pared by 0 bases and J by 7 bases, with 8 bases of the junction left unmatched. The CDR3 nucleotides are TGTGCCAGCAGCCAAGAATCAGCGGGAGAATGGAATGAGCAGTTCTTC. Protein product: CASSQESAGEWNEQFF.

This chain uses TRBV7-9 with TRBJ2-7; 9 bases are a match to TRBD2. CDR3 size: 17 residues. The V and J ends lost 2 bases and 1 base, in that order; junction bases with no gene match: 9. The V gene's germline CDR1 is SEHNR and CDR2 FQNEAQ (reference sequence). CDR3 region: CASSLRTGLAPSYEQYF. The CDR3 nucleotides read TGTGCCAGCAGCTTAAGGACGGGACTAGCCCCATCCTACGAGCAGTACTTC.

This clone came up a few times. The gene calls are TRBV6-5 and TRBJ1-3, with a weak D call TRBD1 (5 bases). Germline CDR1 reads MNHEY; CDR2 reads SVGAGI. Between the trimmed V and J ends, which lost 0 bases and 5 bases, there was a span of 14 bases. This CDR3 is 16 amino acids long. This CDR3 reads CASSYSNRGSRNTIYF. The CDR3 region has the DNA TGTGCCAGCAGTTACTCGAATCGGGGGAGTAGAAACACCATATATTTT.

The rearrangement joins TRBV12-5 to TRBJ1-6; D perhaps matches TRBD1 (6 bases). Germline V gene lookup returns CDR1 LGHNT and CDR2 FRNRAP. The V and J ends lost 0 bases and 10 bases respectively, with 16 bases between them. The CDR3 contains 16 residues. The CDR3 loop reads CASGLVRGGPGSPLHF. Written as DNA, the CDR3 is TGTGCTAGTGGTTTGGTACGTGGGGGCCCGGGGTCACCCCTCCACTTT.

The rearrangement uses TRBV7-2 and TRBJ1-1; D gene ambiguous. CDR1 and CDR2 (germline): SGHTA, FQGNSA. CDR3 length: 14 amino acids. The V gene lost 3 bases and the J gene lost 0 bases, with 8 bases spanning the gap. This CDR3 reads CASSFGGMNTEAFF. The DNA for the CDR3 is TGTGCCAGCAGCTTTGGAGGAATGAACACTGAAGCTTTCTTT.

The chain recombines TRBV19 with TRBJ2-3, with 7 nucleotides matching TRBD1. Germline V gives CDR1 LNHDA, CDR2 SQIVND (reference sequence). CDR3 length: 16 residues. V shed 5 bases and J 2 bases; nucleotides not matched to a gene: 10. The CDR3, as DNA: TGTGCCAGTAGTCCAGGTTTGACAGGGTCCACAGATACGCAGTATTTT. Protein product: CASSPGLTGSTDTQYF. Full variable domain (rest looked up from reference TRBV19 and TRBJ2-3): DGGITQSPKYLFRKEGQNVTLSCEQNLNHDAMYWYRQDPGQGLRLIYYSQIVNDFQKGDIAEGYSVSREKKESFPLTVTSAQKNPTAFYLCASSPGLTGSTDTQYFGPGTRLTVL.

The DNA for the CDR3 is TGCAGTGCTAGTACGGTTGGGCAGGGGGCGGGTAATTCACCCCTCCACTTT. It encodes CSASTVGQGAGNSPLHF. V is TRBV20-1 and J is TRBJ1-6, with 8 bases matching TRBD1. Germline V gives CDR1 DFQATT, CDR2 SNEGSKA (reference sequence). The trim removed 3 bases at V and 6 bases at J, leaving 13 bases unmatched. This CDR3 region has 17 residues.

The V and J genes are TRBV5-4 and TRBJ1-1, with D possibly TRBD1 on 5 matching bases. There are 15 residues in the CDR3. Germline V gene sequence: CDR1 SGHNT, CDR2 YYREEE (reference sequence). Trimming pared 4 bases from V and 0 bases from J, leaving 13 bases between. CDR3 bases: TGTGCCAGCAGCGGAAACAGGCGAATGAACACTGAAGCTTTCTTT. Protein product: CASSGNRRMNTEAFF.

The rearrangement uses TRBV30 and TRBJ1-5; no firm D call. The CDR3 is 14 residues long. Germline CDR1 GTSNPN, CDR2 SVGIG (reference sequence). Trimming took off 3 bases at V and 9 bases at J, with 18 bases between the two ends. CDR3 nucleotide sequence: TGTGCCTGGAGCATCAGCGAGATTACGGGGCCCCAGCATTTT. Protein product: CAWSISEITGPQHF.

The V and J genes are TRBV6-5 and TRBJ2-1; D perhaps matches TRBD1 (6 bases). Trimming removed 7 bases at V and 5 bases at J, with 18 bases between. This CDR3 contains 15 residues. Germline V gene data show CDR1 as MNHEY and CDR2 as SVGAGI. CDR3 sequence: CASNSRDMGNNEQFF. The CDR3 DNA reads TGTGCCAGCAACAGCCGGGACATGGGTAACAATGAGCAGTTCTTC.

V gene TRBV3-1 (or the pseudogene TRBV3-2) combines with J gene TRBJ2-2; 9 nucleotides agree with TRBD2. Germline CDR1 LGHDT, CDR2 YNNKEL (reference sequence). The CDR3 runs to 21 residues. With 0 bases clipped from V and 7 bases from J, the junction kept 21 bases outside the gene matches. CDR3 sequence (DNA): TGTGCCAGCAGCCAAGAAATTCGCGATGGGAGTAGCGGGAGAGTGAGCGGGGAGCTGTTTTTT. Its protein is CASSQEIRDGSSGRVSGELFF.

The chain's CDR3 is CASSEASWADYLADTGELFF. Here the CDR3 DNA reads TGTGCCAGCAGTGAAGCTTCGTGGGCGGACTACCTCGCTGACACCGGGGAGCTGTTTTTT. The chain couples TRBV2 to TRBJ2-2; possibly TRBD2 for D (6 bases). Germline assignment: CDR1 SNHLY and CDR2 FYNNEI. With 0 bases removed from V and 3 bases from J, the gap between germline ends came to 23 bases. The CDR3 is 20 amino acids.

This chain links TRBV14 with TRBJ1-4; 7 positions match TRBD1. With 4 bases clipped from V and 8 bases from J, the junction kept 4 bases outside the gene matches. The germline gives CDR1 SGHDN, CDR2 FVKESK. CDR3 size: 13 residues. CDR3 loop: CASSRGQKEKLFF. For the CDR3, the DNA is TGTGCCAGCAGCCGGGGACAGAAAGAAAAACTGTTTTTT.

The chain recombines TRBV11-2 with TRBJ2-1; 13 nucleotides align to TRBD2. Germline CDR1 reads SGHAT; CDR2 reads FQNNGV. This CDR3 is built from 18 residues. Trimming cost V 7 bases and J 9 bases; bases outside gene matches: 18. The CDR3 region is CASKRPLLGLAGEVEQFF. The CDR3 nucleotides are TGTGCCAGCAAAAGGCCCCTCCTAGGACTAGCGGGAGAAGTTGAGCAGTTCTTC.

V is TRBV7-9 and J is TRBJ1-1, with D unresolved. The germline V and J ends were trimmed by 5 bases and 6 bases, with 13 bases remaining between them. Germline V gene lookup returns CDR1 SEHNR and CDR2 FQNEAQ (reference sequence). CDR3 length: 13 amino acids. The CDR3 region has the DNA TGTGCCAGCAGCCATTCGTCAGAAGCTGAAGCTTTCTTT. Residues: CASSHSSEAEAFF.

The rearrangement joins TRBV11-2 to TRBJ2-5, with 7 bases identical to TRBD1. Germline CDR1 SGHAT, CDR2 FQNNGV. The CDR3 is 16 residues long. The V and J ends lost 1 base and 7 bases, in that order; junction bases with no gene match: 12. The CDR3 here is CASSLVRGTEEGTQYF. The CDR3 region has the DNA TGTGCCAGCAGCTTAGTCAGGGGGACAGAGGAAGGGACCCAGTACTTC. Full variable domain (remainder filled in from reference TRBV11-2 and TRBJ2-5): EAGVAQSPRYKIIEKRQSVAFWCNPISGHATLYWYQQILGQGPKLLIQFQNNGVVDDSQLPKDRFSAERLKGVDSTLKIQPAKLEDSAVYLCASSLVRGTEEGTQYFGPGTRLLVL.